These 5 T cell receptor beta chains came from one sample sequenced in a study of a mutant IDH1 vaccine in newly diagnosed glioma. TCRdb's copy holds only in-frame clones and misses some; the assay was immunoSEQ multiplex PCR. The sample yields approximately 54,000 clones, 70% to 90% seen once. Regarding time point: baseline, week 1 (first vaccination visit). The treatment: pre-vaccination baseline after standard-of-care therapy. This material consisted of PBMCs, taken from a glioma patient treated with radiotherapy, temozolomide or both. The receptors originated from a man between 18 and 35 years old with glioma.

This sequence joins TRBV4-3 and TRBJ2-3; maybe TRBD2 (6 bases). V lost 4 bases and J 2 bases, leaving 10 bases between the germline ends. The germline CDR1 and CDR2 sequences are LGHNA and YSLEER. This CDR3 contains 14 residues. This CDR3 is CASSPGTSTDTQYF. CDR3 DNA: TGCGCCAGCAGCCCCGGGACTTCCACAGATACGCAGTATTTT.

The chain recombines TRBV6-1 with TRBJ1-2; a weak D match, TRBD1 (5 bases). Germline V gene lookup returns CDR1 MNHNS and CDR2 SASEGT. V was clipped by 3 bases and J by 7 bases, with 15 bases between them. CDR3 size: 14 residues. The CDR3 region is CASSEYSDRGGYTF. For the CDR3, the DNA is TGTGCCAGCAGTGAGTACAGCGATAGGGGTGGCTACACCTTC.

The chain couples TRBV5-4 to TRBJ1-1; 7 bases are a match to TRBD1. CDR1 and CDR2 (germline): SGHNT, YYREEE (reference sequence). The CDR3 is 14 amino acids. With V trimmed by 0 bases and J by 1 base, 0 bases remained unmatched. In DNA, the CDR3 is TGTGCCAGCAGCTTGGGGGACAGGAACACTGAAGCTTTCTTT. Its protein is CASSLGDRNTEAFF.

This chain links TRBV4-1 with TRBJ2-3, with D unresolved. In germline, CDR1 is MGHRA, CDR2 YSYEKL. The CDR3 contains 12 residues. The V end was cut by 4 bases, the J end by 6 bases, with 8 bases between. CDR3 in amino acids: CASSLPPDTQYF. CDR3 coding DNA: TGCGCCAGCAGCCTTCCCCCGGATACGCAGTATTTT.

This clone showed up just once. V is TRBV30 and J is TRBJ2-5; 11 bases are shared with TRBD2. Per the germline V gene, CDR1 is GTSNPN and CDR2 is SVGIG (reference sequence). J gave up 7 bases and V 5 bases, and 6 bases lay outside the gene matches. There are 13 residues in the CDR3. CDR3 loop: CAWVAGGSRTQYF. The CDR3 nucleotides read TGTGCCTGGGTAGCGGGGGGGAGCAGGACCCAGTACTTC. Filled out from reference TRBV30 and TRBJ2-5, the complete variable domain reads SQTIHQWPATLVQPVGSPLSLECTVEGTSNPNLYWYRQAAGRGLQLLFYSVGIGQISSEVPQNLSASRPQDRQFILSSKKLLLSDSGFYLCAWVAGGSRTQYFGPGTRLLVL.